The entry that follows covers one T cell receptor (beta chain) sequence. This clonotype was detected a few times. No antigen is known for it. No much larger clonotype is one base removed from it; base qualities were not supplied. Tregs were isolated as CD4+CD25+CD127-/low cells. Tregs, naive and memory CD4+ T cells from tumor, blood and ipsilateral draining lymph nodes of 5 or 6 breast cancer patients underwent full-length TCR alpha and beta sequencing. Mononuclear cells from lymph nodes or approximately 46 ml of peripheral blood were isolated by Ficoll density gradient centrifugation. A purity exceeding 90% was confirmed by FACS for the sorted cell populations. This sample was taken from a study (dated by TCRdb to the mid-2010s). Study-level background: Whether tumor-infiltrating Tregs in breast cancer are recruited from blood Tregs or converted in situ from other CD4+ T cell subsets was tested. Study-wide conclusions, independent of this receptor: Rather than covering whole repertoires, validation in the larger cohort was restricted to a single TCR beta V-J rearrangement. The greatest overlap of tumor-infiltrating Treg TCR alpha and beta sequences was observed with tumor naive CD4+ T cells, followed by blood naive CD4+ T cells. In terms of TCR gene usage, tumor memory CD4+ T cells clustered together with blood and lymph node memory CD4+ cells, as well as with lymph node naive CD4+ cells.

Trimming leaves V shorter by 5 bases and J shorter by 1 base, with the junction holding 7 bases beyond the gene matches. The germline V gene sets CDR1 to SGHRS and CDR2 to YFSETQ. The CDR3 spans 16 residues, from the cysteine through the phenylalanine. CDR3 DNA only is kept here, 48 bases in frame from base 1. Full-length TCR variable regions were amplified by 5' RACE PCR with constant-region reverse primers, followed by semi-nested PCR with Nested Universal Primer A. Using the ReliaPrep RNA Cell Miniprep System, total RNA was extracted, and the SMARTer RACE 5'/3' Kit was then used to reverse transcribe the RNA into 5'RACE-ready cDNA. Full-length TCR alpha and beta libraries were barcoded with multiplex adaptors and sequenced on an Illumina MiSeq. Per the authors' processing: Sequencing data were pooled across the five patients for each of nine subset-tissue groups and compared by unsupervised clustering of TCR gene usage. Repertoire similarity was calculated with the Morisita-Horn index, weighting shared sequences by their contribution to each repertoire. The public reads were reprocessed in TCRdb via fastp at Q25 and MiXCR, keeping in-frame beta chains. Under each unique CDR3 protein, matching rows form one entry showing the most common genes and DNA. The V and J calls come from TCRdb's annotation, not from the publication. In this sample the table shows 35,000 to 50,000 distinct CDR3 sequences, about 20% of which occur a single time. Together, the top ten hold roughly 3.7% of the sample.

This TCR came from a female donor with breast cancer. The rearrangement combines TRBV5-1 with TRBJ1-1; TRBD1 aligns with 11 central bases. Sequencing used Tregs sorted from blood. CDR3 region: CASRPGTGGWNTEAFF. The DNA sequence is TGCGCCAGCAGACCTGGGACAGGGGGTTGGAACACTGAAGCTTTCTTT.